Here is one TCR beta chain with its context. V lost 5 bases and J lost 8; bases outside the gene matches: 5. This CDR3 region has 15 residues. Germline V gene data show CDR1 as MNHEY and CDR2 as SVGAGI. Per the authors' pipeline: Amplification of reference gene primers was used by the study to estimate nucleated cell counts. The repertoire was sequenced with immunoSEQ multiplex PCR; TCRdb's copy has only in-frame clones and lacks some. V and J calls and clone size come straight from that table; D and trimming were deduced from the DNA. The table records nearly 200,000 clones, around 85% of them present only once. The entry originates in a study of blood T cell repertoires in COVID-19. Overall study context: Italy, Spain and the United States were the sources of the convalescent and acute COVID-19 samples. T cells, B-cell-depleted T cells, or PBMCs provided the cDNA or gDNA that served as material.

This sequence originates from a woman in her 70s with acute or convalescent COVID-19. Sample: peripheral blood. The chain employs TRBV6-5 and TRBJ2-1; 14 nucleotides line up with TRBD2. In DNA, the CDR3 is TGTGCCAGCAGTCCACGACTAGCGGGAGGGCATGAGCAGTTCTTC. Protein product: CASSPRLAGGHEQFF.